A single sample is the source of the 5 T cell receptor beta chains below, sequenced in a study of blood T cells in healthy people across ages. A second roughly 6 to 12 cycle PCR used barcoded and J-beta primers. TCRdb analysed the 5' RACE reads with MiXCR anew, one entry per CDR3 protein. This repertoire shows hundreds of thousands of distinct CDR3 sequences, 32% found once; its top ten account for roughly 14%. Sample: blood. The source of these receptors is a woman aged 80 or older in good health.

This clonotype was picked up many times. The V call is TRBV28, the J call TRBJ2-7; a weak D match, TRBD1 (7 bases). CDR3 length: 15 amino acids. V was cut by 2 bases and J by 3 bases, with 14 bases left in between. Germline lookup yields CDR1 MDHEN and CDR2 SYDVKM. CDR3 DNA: TGTGCCAGCAGTTTACCGACAGGGACTGTCTACGAGCAGTACTTC. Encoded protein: CASSLPTGTVYEQYF.

Written as DNA, the CDR3 is TGTGCCAGCAGTGACACGAGGAAAGCGGAGATCTACGAGCAGTACTTC. Residues: CASSDTRKAEIYEQYF. The chain carries TRBV12-3 or TRBV12-4 and TRBJ2-7; D possibly corresponds to TRBD2 (5 bases). V lost 5 bases to trimming and J lost 3 bases, with 20 bases between them. The length of the CDR3 is 16 residues.

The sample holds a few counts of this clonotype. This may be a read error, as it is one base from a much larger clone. In nucleotides, the CDR3 is TGTGCCTGCAGTATAGGCGGGGGGAGGTCCTACGAGCAGTACTTC. It codes for CACSIGGGRSYEQYF. The chain uses TRBV6-6 and TRBJ2-7, with 8 bases fitting TRBD2. Germline values: CDR1 MNHNY, CDR2 SVGAGI (reference sequence). The CDR3 length is 15 residues.

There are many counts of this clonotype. The CDR3 nucleotides read TGTGCCAGCAGCTCCCCTCAGGGTTATGGCTATGGCTACACCTTC. Its protein product is CASSSPQGYGYGYTF. This chain uses TRBV7-2 with TRBJ1-2; D is perhaps TRBD1 (5 bases). Deletions cut 4 bases from V and 4 bases from J, with 16 bases between. The CDR3 has 15 amino acids. Germline values: CDR1 SGHTA, CDR2 FQGNSA.

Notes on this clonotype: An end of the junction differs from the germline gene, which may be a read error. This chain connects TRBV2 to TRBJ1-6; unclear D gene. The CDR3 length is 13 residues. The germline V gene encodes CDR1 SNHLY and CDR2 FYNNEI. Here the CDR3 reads CASSARYNSLLHF. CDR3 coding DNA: TGTGCCAGCAGTGCACGGTATAATTCACTCCTCCACTTT. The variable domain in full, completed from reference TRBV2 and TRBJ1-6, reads EPEVTQTPSHQVTQMGQEVILRCVPISNHLYFYWYRQILGQKVEFLVSFYNNEISEKSEIFDDQFSVERPDGSNFTLKIRSTKLEDSAMYFCASSARYNSLLHFGNGTRLTVT.